The next 32 T cell receptor beta chains were all read from a single sample in a study of early T cells in non-severe SARS-CoV-2 infection (dated by TCRdb to the early 2020s). Library generation was performed with 5' RACE. Instrument used: NextSeq 500. TCRdb passed the public sequencing reads through fastp at Q25 and MiXCR, retaining productive beta sequences. Each CDR3 protein appears once, grouped with its most common genes and DNA. The sample records 45,000 to 50,000 distinct CDR3 sequences, 5.6% of which are singletons. The top ten constitute roughly 4.7% of the sample. Material: whole blood. The origin of the receptors is an adult who was a healthcare worker with PCR-confirmed SARS-CoV-2 infection or an uninfected control (not recorded which).

The table lists this clonotype with many counts. The chain is built from TRBV7-2 and TRBJ2-5; D is possibly TRBD1 (6 bases). This CDR3 has 13 residues. Trimming took off 10 bases at V and 4 bases at J, with 16 bases between the two ends. Germline V gene data show CDR1 as SGHTA and CDR2 as FQGNSA. The CDR3 nucleotides are TGTGCCACTGTGCGGACGACAGGAGAGACCCAGTACTTC. This translates into CATVRTTGETQYF.

V usage is TRBV24-1 and J usage is TRBJ2-3; D is tentatively TRBD1 or TRBD2 (5 bases each). CDR1 is KGHDR, CDR2 SFDVKD, per germline. Trimming took off 3 bases at V and 0 bases at J, with 12 bases between the two ends. There are 16 residues in the CDR3. The chain's CDR3 is CATSDPGTPSTDTQYF. The CDR3 DNA is TGTGCCACCAGTGATCCGGGGACGCCTAGCACAGATACGCAGTATTTT.

This clonotype was seen a handful of times. The J gene is TRBJ2-3, the V gene TRBV7-2; TRBD2 is a possible D gene (5 bases). Germline V CDR1 and CDR2: SGHTA, FQGNSA. V lost 1 base and J 0 bases, leaving 11 bases between the germline ends. The CDR3 consists of 16 residues. CDR3 region: CASSLGGDTSTDTQYF. The CDR3 region has the DNA TGTGCCAGCAGCTTAGGGGGAGACACTAGCACAGATACGCAGTATTTT.

The V and J genes are TRBV7-2 and TRBJ1-2, with D maybe TRBD1 (6 bases). Germline V gene lookup returns CDR1 SGHTA and CDR2 FQGNSA. V was clipped by 3 bases and J by 6 bases, with 17 bases between them. CDR3 length equals 15 residues. The CDR3 DNA is TGTGCCAGCAGCTTTAGAGGGGGGCGAATTCATGGCTACACCTTC. This sequence encodes CASSFRGGRIHGYTF. Together with reference TRBV7-2 and TRBJ1-2, the CDR3 gives the full variable domain: GAGVSQSPSNKVTEKGKDVELRCDPISGHTALYWYRQSLGQGLEFLIYFQGNSAPDKSGLPSDRFSAERTGGSVSTLTIQRTQQEDSAVYLCASSFRGGRIHGYTFGSGTRLTVV.

This clonotype turned up a few times. This chain joins TRBV3-1 and TRBJ2-2, with D perhaps TRBD2 (6 bases). Per germline, CDR1 LGHDT and CDR2 YNNKEL (reference sequence). V dropped 4 bases and J dropped 3 bases, with 15 bases sitting between them. The CDR3 extends over 16 amino acids. CDR3 region: CASSPTGRGDTGELFF. Written as DNA, the CDR3 is TGTGCCAGCAGCCCTACGGGGCGGGGAGACACCGGGGAGCTGTTTTTT.

This clonotype was detected ten times or more. V and J are TRBV20-1 and TRBJ2-4, with TRBD1 identical over 7 bases. Per the germline V gene, CDR1 is DFQATT and CDR2 is SNEGSKA (reference sequence). V trimming: 3 bases; J trimming: 4 bases; junction bases outside the gene matches: 9. CDR3 length equals 15 residues. As DNA, the CDR3 is TGCAGTGCTAGCCCCCCCAGGGGGTTGAAAAACATTCAGTACTTC. Encoded protein: CSASPPRGLKNIQYF.

This clonotype occurred many times. V is TRBV29-1 and J is TRBJ1-4; a possible D gene is TRBD1 (5 bases). The CDR3 spans 16 residues. Germline CDR1 and CDR2: SQVTM and ANQGSEA. V shed 7 bases and J shed 0 bases, with 18 bases lying between them. In DNA, the CDR3 is TGCAGCGCCCTCCCAGTAAGGGGTACAACTAATGAAAAACTGTTTTTT. It encodes CSALPVRGTTNEKLFF.

This clonotype was found many times. The V gene is TRBV19, the J gene TRBJ1-5, with D unresolved. Trimming left V 7 bases short and J 2 bases short, with 9 bases between. Germline V lookup: CDR1 LNHDA, CDR2 SQIVND (reference sequence). The CDR3 spans 13 residues. CDR3: CASIFGRNQPQHF. DNA of the CDR3: TGTGCCAGTATTTTTGGGCGCAATCAGCCCCAGCATTTT. Supplemented by reference TRBV19 and TRBJ1-5, the full variable domain reads DGGITQSPKYLFRKEGQNVTLSCEQNLNHDAMYWYRQDPGQGLRLIYYSQIVNDFQKGDIAEGYSVSREKKESFPLTVTSAQKNPTAFYLCASIFGRNQPQHFGDGTRLSIL.

This clonotype was counted ten times or more. The chain joins TRBV10-3 to TRBJ2-1, with D tentatively TRBD1 (5 bases). Trimming pared 4 bases from V and 8 bases from J, leaving 12 bases between. Germline CDR1 reads ENHRY; CDR2 reads SYGVKD. The CDR3 sequence is 13 residues long. CDR3 DNA sequence: TGTGCCATCAGTGGCGACAGTTCACATGAGCAGTTCTTC. It translates to CAISGDSSHEQFF.

The chain combines TRBV7-2 with TRBJ2-1, with 7 bases matching TRBD2. CDR3 size: 17 residues. Per germline, CDR1 SGHTA and CDR2 FQGNSA. V was clipped by 5 bases and J by 3 bases; unmatched bases: 13. The CDR3 coding sequence is TGTGCCAGCAGCCCAGGCGCCCAGCGGGGCCTCTACAATGAGCAGTTCTTC. It codes for CASSPGAQRGLYNEQFF. The full variable domain, in which reference TRBV7-2 and TRBJ2-1 provide the parts outside the CDR3, is GAGVSQSPSNKVTEKGKDVELRCDPISGHTALYWYRQSLGQGLEFLIYFQGNSAPDKSGLPSDRFSAERTGGSVSTLTIQRTQQEDSAVYLCASSPGAQRGLYNEQFFGPGTRLTVL.

This clonotype has more than one count but fewer than ten. The V and J genes are TRBV5-1 and TRBJ2-2, with 8 bases identical to TRBD1. CDR1 is SGHRS and CDR2 is YFSETQ in the germline V gene. This CDR3 region has 14 residues. Unmatched junction bases numbered 4, after V lost 4 bases and J lost 5 bases. The CDR3 protein is CASSPGGETGELFF. The CDR3 DNA reads as TGCGCCAGCAGCCCAGGGGGCGAGACCGGGGAGCTGTTTTTT.

This clonotype was recorded many times. The J gene is TRBJ2-2, the V gene TRBV6-2 or TRBV6-3; possibly TRBD1 for D (6 bases). CDR1 MNHEY and CDR2 SVGEGT come from the germline V gene. V was clipped by 2 bases and J by 6 bases, with 10 bases between them. The CDR3 loop spans 14 amino acids. The CDR3 region is CASSYRTAAGELFF. The CDR3 DNA sequence: TGTGCCAGCAGTTACAGGACAGCGGCCGGGGAGCTGTTTTTT.

The sample holds a few counts of this clonotype. CDR3 bases: TGTGCCAGCAGTCAACAAGCCGTCAGGGGGAGAGGCACTGAAGCTTTCTTT. As protein: CASSQQAVRGRGTEAFF. The V call is TRBV6-5, the J call TRBJ1-1; 7 bases line up with TRBD1. From germline, CDR1 is MNHEY and CDR2 SVGAGI. V trimming: 5 bases; J trimming: 4 bases; junction bases outside the gene matches: 16. The CDR3 extends over 17 amino acids.

This clonotype was observed many times. The V and J genes are TRBV10-1 and TRBJ1-1; D gene uncertain. The CDR3 runs 15 residues. The germline V and J ends were trimmed by 3 bases and 4 bases, with 15 bases remaining between them. Per germline, CDR1 WNHNN and CDR2 SYGVQD (reference sequence). The CDR3 DNA sequence: TGCGCCAGCAGTGATTCGGGTGGAGAGTTCACTGAAGCTTTCTTT. It translates to CASSDSGGEFTEAFF.

This clonotype was detected ten times or more. The CDR3: CAISESGQMSSYEQYF. In DNA, the CDR3 is TGTGCCATCAGTGAGTCAGGACAAATGAGCTCCTACGAGCAGTACTTC. The chain is built from TRBV10-3 and TRBJ2-7; D is perhaps TRBD1 (5 bases). Per the germline V gene, CDR1 is ENHRY and CDR2 is SYGVKD. CDR3 length equals 16 residues. Trimming removed 0 bases at V and 0 bases at J, with 12 bases between.

This clonotype was counted once. A much larger clone differs by one base, so this may be a read error. The rearrangement links TRBV2 to TRBJ2-3, with D maybe TRBD2 (6 bases). V lost 6 bases, J lost 1 base, and 17 bases lay in between. Germline CDR1 and CDR2: SNHLY and FYNNEI. The length of the CDR3 is 16 residues. CDR3 amino acids: CASRVLVGGGTDTQYF. CDR3 DNA sequence: TGTGCCAGCAGGGTCCTAGTGGGAGGCGGCACAGATACGCAGTATTTT.

This clonotype showed up many times. This chain joins TRBV2 and TRBJ2-5, with D uncertain. The CDR3 covers 12 residues. The V and J ends lost 8 bases and 1 base respectively, with 8 bases between them. CDR1 is SNHLY and CDR2 is FYNNEI in the germline V gene. The CDR3 DNA reads TGTGCCAGCGGATTTGCCCAAGAGACCCAGTACTTC. Protein product: CASGFAQETQYF.

Ten or more counts support this clonotype. An end of the junction does not agree with germline; a read error may underlie this. This chain joins TRBV6-2 or TRBV6-3 and TRBJ1-6; TRBD1 might be the D (5 bases). CDR3 length: 12 residues. The germline gives CDR1 MNHEY, CDR2 SVGEGT. In DNA form, the CDR3 reads TGTGCCAGCAGTTACTCATCGGGGCCGCTTCGCTTT. It codes for CASSYSSGPLRF.

This clonotype was seen a few times. The chain joins TRBV3-1 to TRBJ1-4; D is unclear. Germline loops: CDR1 LGHDT, CDR2 YNNKEL (reference sequence). Trimming left V 2 bases short and J 4 bases short, with 8 bases between. The CDR3 runs to 14 residues. CDR3 loop: CASSQLRGNEKLFF. The CDR3 bases are TGTGCCAGCAGCCAACTCCGGGGTAATGAAAAACTGTTTTTT.

Points on this clonotype: This may stem from a read error, because a much larger clone lies one nucleotide away. The chain combines TRBV30 with TRBJ1-6; D gene unclear. The germline gives CDR1 GTSNPN, CDR2 SVGIG (reference sequence). This CDR3 comprises 15 residues. CDR3 nucleotide sequence: TGTGCCTGGAGTGTACTCGGCTCCTATAATTCACTCCTCCACTTT. It is translated as CAWSVLGSYNSLLHF.

This clonotype was detected only a few times. The CDR3 sequence is CASSLAPGTTYEQYF. The CDR3, as DNA: TGTGCCAGCAGCTTAGCTCCAGGGACCACCTACGAGCAGTACTTC. V and J are TRBV11-3 and TRBJ2-7, with D perhaps being TRBD1 or TRBD2 (5 bases each). The CDR3 runs 15 residues. The germline CDR1 and CDR2 sequences are SGHNT and YENEEA. Trimming took 1 base from V and 2 from J, leaving 12 bases between them.

This clonotype was seen a handful of times. The CDR3 DNA reads TGTGCCAGCCATCGGACAGGGGACTATGGCTACACCTTC. Amino acids: CASHRTGDYGYTF. This chain connects TRBV27 to TRBJ1-2, with 9 bases fitting TRBD1. The CDR3 is 13 residues long. J was trimmed by 3 bases and V by 8 bases; bases with no gene match: 4. Germline V gives CDR1 MNHEY, CDR2 SMNVEV (reference sequence).

This clonotype occurred many times. The J gene is TRBJ2-7, the V gene TRBV6-2 or TRBV6-3, with 9 bases fitting TRBD1. J lost 4 bases, V lost 2 bases, and 6 bases had no gene match. Germline V CDR1 and CDR2: MNHEY, SVGEGT. There are 15 residues in the CDR3. CDR3 nucleotide sequence: TGTGCCAGCAGTTACCTAACCGGGACAGGGTACGAGCAGTACTTC. This encodes CASSYLTGTGYEQYF.

This clonotype was found a few times. The chain recombines TRBV7-6 with TRBJ2-1, with a weak D call TRBD1 (6 bases). This CDR3 is 16 amino acids long. V lost 1 base and J 6 bases, leaving 16 bases between the germline ends. The germline V gene encodes CDR1 SGHVS and CDR2 FNYEAQ. The DNA for the CDR3 is TGTGCCAGCAGCTTAGGCAGGGGAGATTTCGGCAATGAGCAGTTCTTC. This codes for CASSLGRGDFGNEQFF.

This clonotype was detected many times. The chain combines TRBV5-1 with TRBJ1-1, with 9 bases matching TRBD1. V gave up 3 bases and J gave up 4 bases; unmatched junction bases: 10. Germline loops: CDR1 SGHRS, CDR2 YFSETQ. The CDR3 loop spans 16 amino acids. The CDR3 DNA sequence: TGCGCCAGCAGCTCACAGGGGGCGCAAAGCGGCACTGAAGCTTTCTTT. Translating it yields CASSSQGAQSGTEAFF.

This clonotype was detected ten times or more. The chain has TRBV6-1 and TRBJ2-7; D not certain. This CDR3 has 14 amino acids. The V end was cut by 5 bases, the J end by 0 bases, with 11 bases between. Germline V gives CDR1 MNHNS, CDR2 SASEGT. In nucleotides, the CDR3 is TGTGCCAGCAGTCCCCGCCCCAGCTCCTACGAGCAGTACTTC. This encodes CASSPRPSSYEQYF.

This clonotype was found many times. The chain uses TRBV20-1 and TRBJ2-5; D gene unclear. The CDR3 loop spans 14 amino acids. V lost 0 bases, J lost 5 bases, and 13 bases lay in between. Germline V CDR1 and CDR2: DFQATT, SNEGSKA (reference sequence). CDR3 DNA sequence: TGCAGTGCTAGAGACGCCCGGCGGTATGAGACCCAGTACTTC. Residues: CSARDARRYETQYF.

This clonotype was counted ten times or more. V usage is TRBV18 and J usage is TRBJ2-7, with 10 bases identical to TRBD1. This CDR3 region has 14 residues. Germline V lookup: CDR1 KGHSH, CDR2 LQKENI. V was pared by 6 bases and J by 2 bases, with 4 bases of the junction left unmatched. CDR3 DNA: TGTGCCAGCTCCGAAGGGACAGGGGCCTACGAGCAGTACTTC. Amino acid sequence: CASSEGTGAYEQYF. Drawing the rest from reference TRBV18 and TRBJ2-7, the complete variable domain is NAGVMQNPRHLVRRRGQEARLRCSPMKGHSHVYWYRQLPEEGLKFMVYLQKENIIDESGMPKERFSAEFPKEGPSILRIQQVVRGDSAAYFCASSEGTGAYEQYFGPGTRLTVT.

This clonotype was observed many times. The V gene is TRBV20-1, the J gene TRBJ1-6, with 8 bases matching TRBD1. The CDR3 extends over 15 amino acids. The germline gives CDR1 DFQATT, CDR2 SNEGSKA (reference sequence). With 3 bases clipped from V and 6 bases from J, the junction kept 7 bases outside the gene matches. The CDR3 DNA follows: TGCAGTGCTAGCGCCCTCAGGGGGCCTAATTCACCCCTCCACTTT. It specifies CSASALRGPNSPLHF.

This clonotype occurred many times. J is TRBJ1-4 and V is TRBV5-1, with TRBD1 as a possible D gene (5 bases). The length of the CDR3 is 16 residues. The V end lost 3 bases, the J end lost 5 bases, and 17 bases lay between the germline ends. Looked up from germline, CDR1 is SGHRS and CDR2 is YFSETQ. CDR3 nucleotide sequence: TGCGCCAGCAGCTCGAGGAACAGTGGGGCGAATGAAAAACTGTTTTTT. This gives the protein CASSSRNSGANEKLFF.

This clonotype was counted ten times or more. The chain employs TRBV12-3 or TRBV12-4 and TRBJ1-6; D is uncertain. The CDR3 extends over 15 amino acids. The V end was cut by 4 bases, the J end by 12 bases, with 19 bases between. The CDR3 coding sequence is TGTGCCAGCAGTTCGGTAGGCCGGGTCACCCAACCCCTCCACTTT. It is translated as CASSSVGRVTQPLHF.

This clonotype has only a few counts. V and J are TRBV7-9 and TRBJ2-7; no reliable D call. Trimming took 1 base from V and 3 from J, leaving 13 bases between them. The CDR3 covers 15 residues. The germline gives CDR1 SEHNR, CDR2 FQNEAQ (reference sequence). The CDR3 nucleotides read TGTGCCAGCAGCTTAGGTCAGAATTCCGACTACGAGCAGTACTTC. Its translation: CASSLGQNSDYEQYF.